This record concerns one T cell receptor beta chain sequence. What it binds is unknown. Germline and junction disagree at one end, which may indicate a read error. This sample is part of a study of tumor and adjacent non-tumor tissue in lung cancer. Study outcomes and limitations: Significantly higher TCR diversity was found in tumor than normal lung.

RNA was extracted from bulk tissue without any cell sorting. The CDR3 has 13 residues. Germline CDR1 ENHRY, CDR2 SYGVKD. TCRbeta libraries were built with three rounds of nested PCR, modified from ARM-PCR. One entry per CDR3 protein results from TCRdb running MiXCR on the multiplex PCR reads. The table includes some 93,000 distinct CDR3 sequences, 67% detected once. This chain connects TRBV10-3 to TRBJ2-7, with D perhaps matching TRBD1 or TRBD2 (6 bases each). This sequence originates from a man aged 55 to 70 with non-small cell lung cancer. Sequencing was done on a sample of lung tumor tissue. The CDR3 reads CASTRETGGEQYF. The CDR3 nucleotides read TGTGCCTCTACAAGGGAGACCGGGGGCGAGCAATACTTC.